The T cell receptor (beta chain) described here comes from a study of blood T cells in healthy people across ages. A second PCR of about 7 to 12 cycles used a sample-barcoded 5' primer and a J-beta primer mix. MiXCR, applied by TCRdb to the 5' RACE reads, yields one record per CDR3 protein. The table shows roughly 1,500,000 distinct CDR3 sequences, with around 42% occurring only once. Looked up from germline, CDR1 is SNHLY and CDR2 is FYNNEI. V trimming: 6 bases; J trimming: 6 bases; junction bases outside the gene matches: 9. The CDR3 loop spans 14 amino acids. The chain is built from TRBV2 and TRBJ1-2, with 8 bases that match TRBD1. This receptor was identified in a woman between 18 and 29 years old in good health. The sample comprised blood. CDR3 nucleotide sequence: TGTGCCAGCAGAGATACAGGGACAGGACATGGCTACACCTTC. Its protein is CASRDTGTGHGYTF.